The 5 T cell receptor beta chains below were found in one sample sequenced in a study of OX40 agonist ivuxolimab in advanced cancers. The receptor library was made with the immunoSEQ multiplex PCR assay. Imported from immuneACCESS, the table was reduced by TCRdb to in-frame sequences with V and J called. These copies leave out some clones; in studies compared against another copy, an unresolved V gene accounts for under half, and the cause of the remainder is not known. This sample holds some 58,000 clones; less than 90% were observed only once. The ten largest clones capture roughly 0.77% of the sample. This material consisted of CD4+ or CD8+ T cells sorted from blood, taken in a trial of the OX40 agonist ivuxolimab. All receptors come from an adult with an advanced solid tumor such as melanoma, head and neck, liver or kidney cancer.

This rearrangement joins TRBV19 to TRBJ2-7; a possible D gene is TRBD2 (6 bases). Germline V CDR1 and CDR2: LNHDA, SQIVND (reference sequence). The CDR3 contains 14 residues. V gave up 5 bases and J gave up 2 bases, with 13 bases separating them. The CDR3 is CASSPWEDPYEQYF. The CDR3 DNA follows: TGTGCCAGTAGTCCTTGGGAGGACCCCTACGAGCAGTACTTC. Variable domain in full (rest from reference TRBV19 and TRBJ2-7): DGGITQSPKYLFRKEGQNVTLSCEQNLNHDAMYWYRQDPGQGLRLIYYSQIVNDFQKGDIAEGYSVSREKKESFPLTVTSAQKNPTAFYLCASSPWEDPYEQYFGPGTRLTVT.

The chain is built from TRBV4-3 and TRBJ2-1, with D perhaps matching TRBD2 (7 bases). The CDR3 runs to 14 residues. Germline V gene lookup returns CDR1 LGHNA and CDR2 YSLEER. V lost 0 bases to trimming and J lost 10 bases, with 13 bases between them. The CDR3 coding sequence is TGCGCCAGCAGCCAAGAGGGGGGGGCTTCCGAGCAGTTCTTC. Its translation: CASSQEGGASEQFF.

The CDR3, as DNA: TGTGCCAGCAGCTTCGTGGGGGGTAATCAGCCCCAGCATTTT. Residues: CASSFVGGNQPQHF. The chain links TRBV7-9 to TRBJ1-5, with TRBD1 as a possible D gene (5 bases). V was pared by 3 bases and J by 4 bases, with 10 bases between. Germline V lookup: CDR1 SEHNR, CDR2 FQNEAQ (reference sequence). The CDR3 has 14 amino acids.

The CDR3 nucleotides are TGTGCCAGCAGCAGCCAGGAGTACTTC. This encodes CASSSQEYF. The chain is built from TRBV28 and TRBJ2-7; D gene ambiguous. V dropped 6 bases and J dropped 11 bases, with 8 bases sitting between them. The CDR3 is 9 amino acids. Germline CDR1 and CDR2: MDHEN and SYDVKM.

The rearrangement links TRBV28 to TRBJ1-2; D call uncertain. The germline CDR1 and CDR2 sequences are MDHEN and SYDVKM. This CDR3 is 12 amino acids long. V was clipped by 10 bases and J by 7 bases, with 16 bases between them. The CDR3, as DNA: TGTGCCATCAAGACCGTCATCCGTGGCTACACCTTC. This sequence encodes CAIKTVIRGYTF.